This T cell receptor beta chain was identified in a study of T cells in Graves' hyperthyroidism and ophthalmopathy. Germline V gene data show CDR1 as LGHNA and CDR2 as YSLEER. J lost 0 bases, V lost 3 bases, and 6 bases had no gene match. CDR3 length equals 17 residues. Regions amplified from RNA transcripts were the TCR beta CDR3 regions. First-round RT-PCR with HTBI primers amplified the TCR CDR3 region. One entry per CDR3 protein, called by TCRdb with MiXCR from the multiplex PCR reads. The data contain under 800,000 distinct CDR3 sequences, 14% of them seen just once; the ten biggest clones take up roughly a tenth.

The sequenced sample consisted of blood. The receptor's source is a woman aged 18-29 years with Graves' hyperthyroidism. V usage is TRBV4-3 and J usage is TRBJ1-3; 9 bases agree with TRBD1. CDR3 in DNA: TGCGCCAGCAGCCAGTATACAGGGGGCAGCTCTGGAAACACCATATATTTT. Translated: CASSQYTGGSSGNTIYF.